The clone carrying this TCR beta chain was observed many times. The antigen is unknown. Trimming cost V 5 bases and J 4 bases; bases outside gene matches: 4. The CDR3 has 14 residues. In germline, CDR1 is SEHNR, CDR2 FQNEAQ (reference sequence). It was cDNA, reverse transcribed from extracted RNA, that served as the sequencing template. The repertoire was sequenced with immunoSEQ multiplex PCR; TCRdb's copy has only in-frame clones and lacks some. The table records about 190,000 clones, around 66% of them present only once. The treatment denotes: oral pan-JAK inhibitor, 5-10 mg twice daily. The record originates from a study of CD8+ T cells in alopecia areata. Findings and limits, study-wide: It was lesional scalp, especially alopecia totalis/universalis, that showed higher clonality than normal scalp. Patients displayed less clarity in TCR sharing than mice, a finding possibly related to HLA.

The chain employs TRBV7-9 and TRBJ2-2, with 7 bases aligning to TRBD2. The receptor comes from a human donor with alopecia areata. Sequences were derived from CD4+ T cells sorted from blood, sampled at week 4, from a patient treated with tofacitinib. This CDR3 reads CASSLWGGTGELFF. The CDR3 DNA is TGTGCCAGCAGCCTCTGGGGGGGCACCGGGGAGCTGTTTTTT.